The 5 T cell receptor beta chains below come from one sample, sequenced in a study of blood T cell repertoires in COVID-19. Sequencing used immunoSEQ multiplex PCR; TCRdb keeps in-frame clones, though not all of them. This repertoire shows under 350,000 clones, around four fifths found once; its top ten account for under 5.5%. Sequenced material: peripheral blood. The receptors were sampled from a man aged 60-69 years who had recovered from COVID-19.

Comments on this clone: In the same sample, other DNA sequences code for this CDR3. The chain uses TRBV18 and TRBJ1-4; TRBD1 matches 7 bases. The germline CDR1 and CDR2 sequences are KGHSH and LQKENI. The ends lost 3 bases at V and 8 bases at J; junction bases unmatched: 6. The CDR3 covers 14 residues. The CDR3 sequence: CASSPRQGGEKLFF. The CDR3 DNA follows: TGTGCCAGCTCACCTCGACAGGGTGGCGAAAAACTGTTTTTT.

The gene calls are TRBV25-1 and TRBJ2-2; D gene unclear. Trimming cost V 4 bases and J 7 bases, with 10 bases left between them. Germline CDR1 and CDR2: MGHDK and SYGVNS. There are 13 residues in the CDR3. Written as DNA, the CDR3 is TGTGCCAGCAGTGGACTCACTGTCGGGGAGCTGTTTTTT. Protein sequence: CASSGLTVGELFF.

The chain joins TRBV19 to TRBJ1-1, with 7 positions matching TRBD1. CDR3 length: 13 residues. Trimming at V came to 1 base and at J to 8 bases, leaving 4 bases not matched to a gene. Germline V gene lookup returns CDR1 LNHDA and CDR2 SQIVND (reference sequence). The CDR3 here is CASSIGWDSEAFF. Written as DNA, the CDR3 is TGTGCCAGTAGTATAGGGTGGGACAGCGAAGCTTTCTTT.

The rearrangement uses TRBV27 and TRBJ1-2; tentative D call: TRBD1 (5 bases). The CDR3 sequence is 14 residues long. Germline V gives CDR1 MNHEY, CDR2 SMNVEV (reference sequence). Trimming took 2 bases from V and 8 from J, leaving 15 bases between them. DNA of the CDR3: TGTGCCAGCAGTTTAACAAGTTGGGGGGAGGGCTACACCTTC. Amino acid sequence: CASSLTSWGEGYTF.

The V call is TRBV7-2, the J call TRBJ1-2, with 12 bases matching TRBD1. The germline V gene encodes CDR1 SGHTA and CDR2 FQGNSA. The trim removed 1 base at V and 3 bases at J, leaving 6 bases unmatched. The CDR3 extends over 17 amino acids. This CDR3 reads CASSLGGTGGRYYGYTF. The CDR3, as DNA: TGTGCCAGCAGCTTAGGGGGGACAGGGGGCCGATACTATGGCTACACCTTC.